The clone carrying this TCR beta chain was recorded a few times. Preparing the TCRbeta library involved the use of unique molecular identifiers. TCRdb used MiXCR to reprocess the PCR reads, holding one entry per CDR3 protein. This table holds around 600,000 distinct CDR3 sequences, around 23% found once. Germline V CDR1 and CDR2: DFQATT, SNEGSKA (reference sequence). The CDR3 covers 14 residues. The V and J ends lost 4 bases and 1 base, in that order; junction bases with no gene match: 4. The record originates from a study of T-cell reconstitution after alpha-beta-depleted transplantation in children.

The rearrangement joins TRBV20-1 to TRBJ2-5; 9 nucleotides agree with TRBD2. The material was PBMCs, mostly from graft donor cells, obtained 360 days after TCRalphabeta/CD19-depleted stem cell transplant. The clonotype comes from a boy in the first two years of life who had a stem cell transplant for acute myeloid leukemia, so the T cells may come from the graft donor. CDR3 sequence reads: CSATLAGSQETQYF. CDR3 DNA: TGCAGTGCTACCCTAGCGGGATCCCAAGAGACCCAGTACTTC.